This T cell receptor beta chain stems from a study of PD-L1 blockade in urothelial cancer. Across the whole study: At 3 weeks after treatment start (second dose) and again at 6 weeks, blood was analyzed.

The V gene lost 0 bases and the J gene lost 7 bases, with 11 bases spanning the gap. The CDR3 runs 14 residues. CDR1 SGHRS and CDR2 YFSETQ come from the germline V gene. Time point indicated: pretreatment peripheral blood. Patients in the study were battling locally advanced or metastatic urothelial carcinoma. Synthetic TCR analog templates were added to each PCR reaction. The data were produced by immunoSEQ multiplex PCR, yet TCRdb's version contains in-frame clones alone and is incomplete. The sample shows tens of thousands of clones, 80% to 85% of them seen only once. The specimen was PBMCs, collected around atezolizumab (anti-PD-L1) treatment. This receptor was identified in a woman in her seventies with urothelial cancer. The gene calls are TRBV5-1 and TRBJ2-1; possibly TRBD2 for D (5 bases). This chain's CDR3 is CASSLVAEGNEQFF. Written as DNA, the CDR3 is TGCGCCAGCAGCTTGGTAGCCGAGGGAAATGAGCAGTTCTTC.